A selection of T cell receptor beta chains follows, all from one sample in a study of cytomegalovirus exposure and HLA in healthy donors. Generated by immunoSEQ multiplex PCR, the TCRdb table keeps only in-frame clones and is missing some. The table includes around 99,000 clones, 73% detected once. What was sequenced was PBMCs. Every receptor here comes from a man aged 25 to 40 in good health and CMV-seronegative. Each CDR3 is given with its conserved first and last residue.

v_gene	j_gene	len	CDR3aa
TRBV4-1	TRBJ1-2	17	CASSQPSNRGRNYGYTF
TRBV5-6	TRBJ1-2	15	CASSLVYRSPNGYTF
TRBV19	TRBJ2-1	16	CASSTRLAGGYNEQFF
TRBV30	TRBJ2-7	14	CAWSLTGGINEQYF
TRBV11-3	TRBJ2-7	14	CASSFDTLSGEQYF
TRBV20-1	TRBJ2-1	11	CSWDSYNEQFF
TRBV2	.	13	CASRGTGVYEQYF
TRBV27	TRBJ2-3	16	CASSLSYGRASDTQYF
TRBV30	TRBJ1-1	12	CASRRRGTEAFF
TRBV5-1	TRBJ2-3	16	CASSPQAGATTDTQYF
TRBV28	TRBJ2-1	13	CASSSHSYNEQFF
TRBV30	TRBJ2-2	14	CAWSPGLNTGELFF
TRBV6-1	TRBJ1-3	14	CASLYSSSGNTIYF
TRBV5-1	TRBJ2-5	14	CASTQGGAKETQYF
TRBV28	TRBJ2-7	15	CASTSSGRRTYEQYF
TRBV30	TRBJ1-6	14	CAWTESGLGSSLHF
TRBV5-1	TRBJ2-3	15	CASSKQGASTDTQYF
TRBV7-6	TRBJ2-1	13	CASSLRGDNEQFF
TRBV28	TRBJ2-3	17	CASSLWSNQGSTDTQYF
TRBV5-1	TRBJ2-7	15	CASTDSTSGLDEQYF
TRBV19	TRBJ2-5	18	CASSMGKRQGAILETQYF
TRBV25-1	TRBJ2-7	14	CASSDGQGPYEQYF
TRBV5-1	TRBJ2-7	13	CASRYRDSYEQYF
TRBV25-1	TRBJ1-2	15	CASSEYKGGRQGYTF
TRBV2	TRBJ2-7	17	CASQGLANEGVRYEQYF
TRBV10-3	TRBJ2-3	17	CAIMRQADSASTDTQYF
TRBV5-4	TRBJ2-7	14	CASSQTVRPYEQYF
TRBV10-2	TRBJ2-1	15	CASSDRRSQSNEQFF